One TCR beta chain is described in this entry. Its target is not known. This sample is drawn from a study of T cells after posttransplantation cyclophosphamide. General study results and limits: Recipient CMV seropositivity and CMV reactivation strongly tracked TRB clonality. Skin or GI-infiltrating T cells shared few TRB sequences with blood. Later blood repertoires were often dominated by clones from the donor CD8+ memory compartment.

Germline lookup yields CDR1 SGHTA and CDR2 FQGTGA. The CDR3 totals 15 residues. V was pared by 0 bases and J by 6 bases, with 3 bases of the junction left unmatched. The naive gate required viable CD3+CD4+ or CD3+CD8+ cells with CCR7+CD45RA+CD45RO-CD95-CD27+CD28+ phenotype. Peripheral blood was collected from the related graft donor on the marrow donation day. Produced via immunoSEQ multiplex PCR; TCRdb's table is partial and in-frame only. This repertoire shows more than 30,000 clones, around 90% found once; its top ten account for over 0.2%. J is TRBJ2-4 and V is TRBV7-3, with TRBD1 matching 9 bases. Sequenced input: naive CD4+ T cells sorted from PBMCs. This sequence originates from a woman aged 55-70 years in good health, CMV-negative, and a related stem cell transplant donor. DNA of the CDR3: TGTGCCAGCAGCTTAACGACAGGGGGGGGAAACATTCAGTACTTC. Translation: CASSLTTGGGNIQYF.